This T cell receptor (beta chain) was captured in a study of cytomegalovirus exposure and HLA in healthy donors. The PCR contained 60 Vbeta and 13 Jbeta primers. TCRdb keeps only in-frame clones here, not all; method: immunoSEQ multiplex PCR. The data contain under 200,000 clones, 60% to 80% of them singletons. CDR1 SNHLY and CDR2 FYNNEI come from the germline V gene. The CDR3 has 13 amino acids. Trimming cost V 2 bases and J 11 bases; bases outside gene matches: 4. Sequencing used PBMCs. The chain has TRBV2 and TRBJ2-4, with TRBD1 matching 9 bases. The sequence derives from a middle-aged woman in good health and CMV-seropositive. CDR3 in amino acids: CASSEYWTGVQYF. CDR3 coding DNA: TGTGCCAGCAGTGAATATTGGACAGGGGTTCAGTACTTC.